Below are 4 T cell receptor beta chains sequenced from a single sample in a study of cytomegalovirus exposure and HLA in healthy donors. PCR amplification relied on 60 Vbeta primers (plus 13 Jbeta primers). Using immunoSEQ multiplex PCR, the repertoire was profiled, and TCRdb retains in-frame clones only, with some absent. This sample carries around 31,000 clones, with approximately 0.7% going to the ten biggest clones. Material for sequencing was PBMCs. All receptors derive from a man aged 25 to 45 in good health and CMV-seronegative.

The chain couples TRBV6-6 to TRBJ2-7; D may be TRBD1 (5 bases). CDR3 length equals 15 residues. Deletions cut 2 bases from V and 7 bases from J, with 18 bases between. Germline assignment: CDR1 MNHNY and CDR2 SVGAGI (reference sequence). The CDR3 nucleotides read TGTGCCAGCAGTTACAAGACAGTGTTTCTAAAGGAGCAGTACTTC. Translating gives CASSYKTVFLKEQYF.

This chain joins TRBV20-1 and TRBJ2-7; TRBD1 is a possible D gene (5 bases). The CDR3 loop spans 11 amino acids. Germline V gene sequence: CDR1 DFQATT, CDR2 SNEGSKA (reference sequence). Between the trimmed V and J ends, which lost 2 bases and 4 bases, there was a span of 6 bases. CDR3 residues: CSARRGYEQYF. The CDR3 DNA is TGCAGTGCTAGAAGGGGTTACGAGCAGTACTTC.

The CDR3 region is CASSPFIRERISYEQYF. In DNA form, the CDR3 reads TGTGCCAGCTCACCATTTATCCGAGAGAGGATTTCCTACGAGCAGTACTTC. V and J are TRBV18 and TRBJ2-7; no reliable D call. The V end was cut by 2 bases, the J end by 1 base, with 18 bases between. Germline V CDR1 and CDR2: KGHSH, LQKENI. This CDR3 is built from 17 residues.

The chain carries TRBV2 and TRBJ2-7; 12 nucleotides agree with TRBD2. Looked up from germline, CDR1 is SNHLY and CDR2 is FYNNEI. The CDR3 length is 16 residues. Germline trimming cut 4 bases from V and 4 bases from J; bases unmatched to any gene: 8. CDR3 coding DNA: TGTGCCAGCAGTGTGGGTCTAGCGGGAGGGGCGTACGAGCAGTACTTC. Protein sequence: CASSVGLAGGAYEQYF.